This T cell receptor (beta chain) stems from a study of T cell clones after liver transplantation. The overall study: TCRbeta sequencing after a pre-transplant mixed lymphocyte reaction identified graft-donor-reactive clones, later tracked in post-transplant blood. Graft-donor-reactive sequences were compared with third-party-reactive TCRbeta sequences from pre-transplant mixed lymphocyte reactions.

Data came from immunoSEQ multiplex PCR; TCRdb stores just in-frame clones and leaves some out. The sample lists 75,000 to 95,000 clones, 84% occurring once. Study-wide findings and caveats: Graft donor-reactive T cells possibly entered the graft instead of undergoing deletion.

Comments on this clone: What it recognizes is unknown.

The CDR3 runs to 13 residues. The V segment lost 6 bases and the J segment 6 bases; nucleotides outside the gene matches: 5. CDR1 SNHLY and CDR2 FYNNEI come from the germline V gene. This TCR derives from a human patient who received a liver transplant. Some of the T cells may derive from the graft donor. This rearrangement joins TRBV2 to TRBJ1-2; 9 positions match TRBD1. Sequences were derived from CD4+ T cells from blood, sampled about 50 months after liver transplant. The CDR3 region is CASREDRGDGYTF. Here the CDR3 DNA reads TGTGCCAGCAGAGAGGACAGGGGTGATGGCTACACCTTC.